Presented here are 23 T cell receptor beta chains from one specimen sequenced in a study of shared clonotypes between healthy human individuals. Produced via immunoSEQ multiplex PCR; TCRdb's table is partial and in-frame only. The sample has millions of clones, 85% to 95% seen once. The sequencing input was naive CD4+ T cells sorted from blood. The subset is: CD45RA+ positively selected. All receptors derive from a man younger than 35 in good health.

As to this clone: Because the CDR3's place on the DNA is in doubt, the DNA is left out and the CDR3 is given as listed by TCRdb. V gene TRBV10-3 combines with J gene TRBJ1-2. Germline V gives CDR1 ENHRY, CDR2 SYGVKD. The CDR3 adds up to 14 amino acids, both ends counted. CDR3 sequence reads: CAISDSTLGNGYTF.

The chain links TRBV10-2 to TRBJ1-1; D might be TRBD1 (5 bases). V lost 4 bases, J lost 4 bases, and 16 bases lay in between. From germline, CDR1 is WSHSY and CDR2 SAAADI. This CDR3 has 15 residues. This CDR3 reads CASSVNPGRGTEAFF. The CDR3 nucleotides are TGCGCCAGCAGTGTAAACCCAGGTAGGGGCACTGAAGCTTTCTTT.

The J gene is TRBJ1-2, the V gene TRBV5-1, with 8 bases aligning to TRBD1. Germline V gene data show CDR1 as SGHRS and CDR2 as YFSETQ. The CDR3 length is 16 residues. V was clipped by 4 bases and J by 6 bases; unmatched bases: 14. The DNA of the CDR3 is TGCGCCAGCAGCGAGACAGGGGACACTGGATCCAATGGCTACACCTTC. Translation gives CASSETGDTGSNGYTF.

The chain recombines TRBV2 with TRBJ2-5; perhaps TRBD2 as D (7 bases). Germline lookup yields CDR1 SNHLY and CDR2 FYNNEI. The CDR3 loop spans 13 amino acids. V shed 6 bases and J shed 7 bases, with 15 bases lying between them. The CDR3 is CASRKGEGSTQYF. The CDR3 nucleotides read TGTGCCAGCAGGAAGGGGGAGGGTTCGACCCAGTACTTC.

The V and J genes are TRBV7-8 and TRBJ1-5; no definite D call. Germline values: CDR1 SGHVS, CDR2 FQNEAQ. The CDR3 extends over 15 amino acids. The V end lost 4 bases, the J end lost 1 base, and 11 bases lay between the germline ends. The CDR3 DNA reads as TGTGCCAGCAGCTCATTCGGGGTAAGCAATCAGCCCCAGCATTTT. Protein product: CASSSFGVSNQPQHF.

The chain has TRBV15 and TRBJ2-1, with TRBD2 as a possible D gene (5 bases). The V end was cut by 0 bases, the J end by 9 bases, with 18 bases between. The CDR3 extends over 16 amino acids. Germline V gene lookup returns CDR1 LNHNV and CDR2 YYDKDF (reference sequence). This CDR3 is CATSRDISGNGFEQFF. The DNA of the CDR3 is TGTGCCACCAGCAGAGATATCTCGGGGAACGGCTTTGAGCAGTTCTTC.

The chain recombines TRBV29-1 with TRBJ2-3; D is undetermined. Trimming removed 6 bases at V and 2 bases at J, with 3 bases between. Germline V gene data show CDR1 as SQVTM and CDR2 as ANQGSEA. The CDR3 has 10 amino acids. The CDR3, as DNA: TGCAGCGTATTCACAGATACGCAGTATTTT. Residues: CSVFTDTQYF.

V and J are TRBV10-3 and TRBJ2-7, with a weak D call TRBD1 (5 bases). CDR3 length: 15 amino acids. Germline V lookup: CDR1 ENHRY, CDR2 SYGVKD. Trimming removed 10 bases from V and 6 bases from J, with 25 bases in between. The CDR3 protein is CATPSGIYRFGEQYF. The CDR3 bases are TGTGCCACTCCCTCCGGTATTTACAGGTTCGGCGAGCAGTACTTC.

The chain combines TRBV5-4 with TRBJ1-2; D might be TRBD1 (5 bases). CDR1 SGHNT and CDR2 YYREEE come from the germline V gene (reference sequence). The CDR3 covers 17 residues. V was shortened by 1 base and J by 1 base, with 17 bases between the two germline ends. The CDR3 loop is CASSLSFGAGGNYGYTF. The CDR3 nucleotides read TGTGCCAGCAGCTTGAGTTTTGGTGCTGGGGGTAACTATGGCTACACCTTC. The full variable domain, rest sourced from reference TRBV5-4 and TRBJ1-2, is ETGVTQSPTHLIKTRGQQVTLRCSSQSGHNTVSWYQQALGQGPQFIFQYYREEENGRGNFPPRFSGLQFPNYSSELNVNALELDDSALYLCASSLSFGAGGNYGYTFGSGTRLTVV.

The chain recombines TRBV6-5 with TRBJ2-2; D gene ambiguous. The V end lost 0 bases, the J end lost 6 bases, and 11 bases lay between the germline ends. The CDR3 has 15 residues. Germline CDR1 MNHEY, CDR2 SVGAGI. CDR3 nucleotides: TGTGCCAGCAGTTACTCCCACGAACTGGCCGGGGAGCTGTTTTTT. It translates to CASSYSHELAGELFF.

The genes are TRBV10-3 and TRBJ2-7; TRBD1 matches at 8 bases. Germline CDR1 and CDR2: ENHRY and SYGVKD. This CDR3 is 14 amino acids long. V lost 3 bases, J lost 3 bases, and 4 bases stayed unmatched. The CDR3 loop reads CAISDYGQGYEQYF. DNA for the CDR3: TGTGCCATCAGTGACTACGGACAGGGCTACGAGCAGTACTTC.

The V and J genes are TRBV6-1 and TRBJ1-5; no reliable D call. There are 15 residues in the CDR3. CDR1 MNHNS and CDR2 SASEGT come from the germline V gene. The ends were cut back, 6 bases at V and 0 bases at J, with 12 bases in the middle. The CDR3 coding sequence is TGTGCCAGCAGCACCAGACTCGGTAGCAATCAGCCCCAGCATTTT. This sequence encodes CASSTRLGSNQPQHF.

J is TRBJ2-1 and V is TRBV5-1; D gene uncertain. Germline CDR1 and CDR2: SGHRS and YFSETQ. This CDR3 region has 15 residues. The ends were cut back, 0 bases at V and 4 bases at J, with 11 bases in the middle. CDR3 DNA sequence: TGCGCCAGCAGCTTGGTTGGCCAACCTTACAATGAGCAGTTCTTC. Translation gives CASSLVGQPYNEQFF.

This clone was observed once. The V and J genes are TRBV27 and TRBJ2-7; the D gene is possibly TRBD1 (5 bases). Trimming left V 4 bases short and J 2 bases short, with 12 bases between. The V gene's germline CDR1 is MNHEY and CDR2 SMNVEV (reference sequence). This CDR3 spans 14 amino acids. CDR3 protein: CASSSLDRPYEQYF. The CDR3 nucleotides read TGTGCCAGCAGTTCCCTAGACAGACCCTACGAGCAGTACTTC.

The chain combines TRBV11-1 with TRBJ1-5, with D hard to call. The CDR3 runs to 13 residues. Germline values: CDR1 SGHAT, CDR2 FQDESV (reference sequence). V lost 1 base, J lost 9 bases, and 10 bases lay in between. CDR3 sequence reads: CASSLGEAGPQHF. The DNA of the CDR3 is TGTGCCAGCAGCTTAGGAGAGGCAGGGCCCCAGCATTTT.

The V gene is TRBV11-2, the J gene TRBJ2-7; the D gene is possibly TRBD1 (6 bases). Trimming removed 3 bases at V and 6 bases at J, with 15 bases between. The CDR3 sequence is 14 residues long. CDR1 SGHAT and CDR2 FQNNGV come from the germline V gene. The CDR3 bases are TGTGCCAGCAGCTTCCAGGGAACAGGGAGCGAGCAGTACTTC. Amino acids: CASSFQGTGSEQYF.

This rearrangement joins TRBV19 to TRBJ2-5, with a weak D call TRBD2 (6 bases). Germline V lookup: CDR1 LNHDA, CDR2 SQIVND (reference sequence). CDR3 length: 13 residues. The V end lost 1 base, the J end lost 5 bases, and 8 bases lay between the germline ends. CDR3 region: CASSIAGVETQYF. The CDR3 DNA follows: TGTGCCAGTAGTATAGCGGGGGTGGAGACCCAGTACTTC. Full variable domain (rest looked up from reference TRBV19 and TRBJ2-5): DGGITQSPKYLFRKEGQNVTLSCEQNLNHDAMYWYRQDPGQGLRLIYYSQIVNDFQKGDIAEGYSVSREKKESFPLTVTSAQKNPTAFYLCASSIAGVETQYFGPGTRLLVL.

The V gene is TRBV29-1, the J gene TRBJ2-5; D may be TRBD1 or TRBD2 (6 bases each). CDR1 and CDR2 from the germline V gene are SQVTM and ANQGSEA. CDR3 length equals 13 residues. V lost 6 bases and J lost 5, with 16 bases in between. CDR3 region: CSVPGGGEETQYF. The CDR3 DNA reads as TGCAGCGTCCCCGGGGGCGGGGAGGAGACCCAGTACTTC. Complete variable domain (other parts from reference TRBV29-1 and TRBJ2-5): SAVISQKPSRDICQRGTSLTIQCQVDSQVTMMFWYRQQPGQSLTLIATANQGSEATYESGFVIDKFPISRPNLTFSTLTVSNMSPEDSSIYLCSVPGGGEETQYFGPGTRLLVL.

Details on this clone: This sample also contains other DNA sequences that code for the same CDR3. This sequence joins TRBV9 and TRBJ2-5, with D tentatively TRBD2 (5 bases). Germline CDR1 is SGDLS and CDR2 is YYNGEE. Trimming removed 0 bases from V and 5 bases from J, with 5 bases in between. CDR3 length equals 12 residues. CDR3 loop: CASSVGGETQYF. CDR3 coding DNA: TGTGCCAGCAGCGTAGGAGGGGAGACCCAGTACTTC.

The J gene is TRBJ1-2, the V gene TRBV11-2; D gene ambiguous. Trimming pared 5 bases from V and 8 bases from J, leaving 12 bases between. The CDR3 consists of 12 residues. CDR1 and CDR2 from the germline V gene are SGHAT and FQNNGV. The CDR3 spells CASSQTPQGYTF. The CDR3, as DNA: TGTGCCAGCAGCCAAACGCCACAGGGCTACACCTTC.

V is TRBV5-5 and J is TRBJ2-3; 7 nucleotides match TRBD2. V was pared by 4 bases and J by 3 bases, with 11 bases of the junction left unmatched. Germline V lookup: CDR1 SGHKS, CDR2 YYEKEE (reference sequence). This CDR3 is built from 16 residues. The CDR3 spells CASSRQAGLGTDTQYF. The CDR3 nucleotides read TGTGCCAGCAGCCGACAAGCGGGATTGGGGACAGATACGCAGTATTTT.

V is TRBV7-9 and J is TRBJ1-1, with D uncertain. The CDR3 extends over 14 amino acids. The V end lost 1 base, the J end lost 7 bases, and 13 bases lay between the germline ends. In germline, CDR1 is SEHNR, CDR2 FQNEAQ (reference sequence). The CDR3 DNA is TGTGCCAGCAGCTTAGACCCTCAGAAGATTGAAGCTTTCTTT. This translates into CASSLDPQKIEAFF.

The J gene is TRBJ2-3, the V gene TRBV25-1; TRBD2 is a possible D gene (6 bases). Germline V gene data show CDR1 as MGHDK and CDR2 as SYGVNS. V gave up 0 bases and J gave up 3 bases, with 13 bases separating them. This CDR3 has 16 residues. In DNA, the CDR3 is TGTGCCAGCAGTGAATACATCGGGGGAGGAACAGATACGCAGTATTTT. This encodes CASSEYIGGGTDTQYF. Based on the CDR3 plus reference TRBV25-1 and TRBJ2-3, the full variable domain is EADIYQTPRYLVIGTGKKITLECSQTMGHDKMYWYQQDPGMELHLIHYSYGVNSTEKGDLSSESTVSRIRTEHFPLTLESARPSHTSQYLCASSEYIGGGTDTQYFGPGTRLTVL.